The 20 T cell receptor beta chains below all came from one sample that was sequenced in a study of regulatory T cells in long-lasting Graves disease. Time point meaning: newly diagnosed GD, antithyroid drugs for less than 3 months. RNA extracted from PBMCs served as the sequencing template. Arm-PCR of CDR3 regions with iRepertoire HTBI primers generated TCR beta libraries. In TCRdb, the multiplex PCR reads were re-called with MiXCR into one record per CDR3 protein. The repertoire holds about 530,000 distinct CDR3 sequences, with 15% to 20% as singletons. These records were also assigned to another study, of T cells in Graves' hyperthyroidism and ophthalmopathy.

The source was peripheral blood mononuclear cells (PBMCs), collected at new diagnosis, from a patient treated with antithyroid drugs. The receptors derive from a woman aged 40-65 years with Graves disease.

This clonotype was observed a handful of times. The CDR3 nucleotides are TGTGCCAGCAGTTCCTATCGGTCTCGTGGTAATTCACCCCTCCACTTT. The encoded protein is CASSSYRSRGNSPLHF. The chain combines TRBV6-5 with TRBJ1-6; D gene uncertain. Germline CDR1 is MNHEY and CDR2 is SVGAGI. The CDR3 runs to 16 residues. The V end was cut by 4 bases, the J end by 6 bases, with 16 bases between.

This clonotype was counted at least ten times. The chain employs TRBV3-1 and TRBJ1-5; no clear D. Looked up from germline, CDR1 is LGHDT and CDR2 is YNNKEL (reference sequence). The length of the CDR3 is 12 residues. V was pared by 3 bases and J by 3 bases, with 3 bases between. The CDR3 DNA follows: TGTGCCAGCAGCCAGTACAATCAGCCCCAGCATTTT. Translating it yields CASSQYNQPQHF.

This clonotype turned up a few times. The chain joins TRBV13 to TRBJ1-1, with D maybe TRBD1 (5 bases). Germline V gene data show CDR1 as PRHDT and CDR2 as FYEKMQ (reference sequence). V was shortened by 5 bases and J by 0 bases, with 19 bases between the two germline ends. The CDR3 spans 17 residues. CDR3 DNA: TGTGCCAGCAGCCTCGGGACCCCCGGAAGCATGAACACTGAAGCTTTCTTT. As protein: CASSLGTPGSMNTEAFF.

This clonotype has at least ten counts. In nucleotides, the CDR3 is TGTGCTAGTGCCATGAGGGGAAATGAAGCTTTCTTT. Protein product: CASAMRGNEAFF. The chain employs TRBV12-5 and TRBJ1-1; D is possibly TRBD1 (5 bases). Per the germline V gene, CDR1 is LGHNT and CDR2 is FRNRAP. The CDR3 extends over 12 amino acids. V dropped 7 bases and J dropped 7 bases, with 13 bases sitting between them.

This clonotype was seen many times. CDR3 DNA sequence: TGTGCCAGCAGCTTGGAACGGGGGGGGCCGGGCATTCAGTACTTC. It codes for CASSLERGGPGIQYF. The chain combines TRBV5-5 with TRBJ2-4; 8 bases line up with TRBD2. Germline CDR1 SGHKS, CDR2 YYEKEE (reference sequence). The V gene end was trimmed by 0 bases and the J gene end by 9 bases; junction bases not matched to a gene: 8. The CDR3 consists of 15 residues.

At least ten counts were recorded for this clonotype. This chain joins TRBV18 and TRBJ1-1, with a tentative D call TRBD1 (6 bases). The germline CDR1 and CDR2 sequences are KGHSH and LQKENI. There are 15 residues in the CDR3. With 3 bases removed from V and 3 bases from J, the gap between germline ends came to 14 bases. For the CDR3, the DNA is TGTGCCAGCTCACCGCCGGGAGGGGGGGACACTGAAGCTTTCTTT. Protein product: CASSPPGGGDTEAFF.

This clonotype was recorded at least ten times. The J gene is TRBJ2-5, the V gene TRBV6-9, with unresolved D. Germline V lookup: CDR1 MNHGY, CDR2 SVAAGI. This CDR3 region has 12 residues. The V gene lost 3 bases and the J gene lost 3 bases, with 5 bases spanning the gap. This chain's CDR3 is CASSYREETQYF. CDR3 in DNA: TGTGCCAGCAGTTACCGGGAAGAGACCCAGTACTTC.

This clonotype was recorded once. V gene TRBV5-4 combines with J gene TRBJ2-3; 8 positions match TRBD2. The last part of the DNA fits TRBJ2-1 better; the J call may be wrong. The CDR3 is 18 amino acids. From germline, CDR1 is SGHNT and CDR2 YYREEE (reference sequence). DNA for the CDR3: TGTGCCAGCAGCTTGGCTCTACGCCGTACCGGCGGGGGGACTGAGCAGTTCTTC. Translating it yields CASSLALRRTGGGTEQFF.

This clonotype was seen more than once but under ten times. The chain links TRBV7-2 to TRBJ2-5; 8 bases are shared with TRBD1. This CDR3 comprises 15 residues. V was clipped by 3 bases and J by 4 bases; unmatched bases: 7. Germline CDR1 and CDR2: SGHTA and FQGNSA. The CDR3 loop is CASSFSTGAGETQYF. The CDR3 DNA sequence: TGTGCCAGCAGCTTCTCGACAGGGGCGGGAGAGACCCAGTACTTC.

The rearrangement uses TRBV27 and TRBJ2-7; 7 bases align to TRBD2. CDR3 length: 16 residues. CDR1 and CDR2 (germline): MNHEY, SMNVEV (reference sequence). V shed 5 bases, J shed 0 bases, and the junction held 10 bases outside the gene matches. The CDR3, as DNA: TGTGCCAGCAGTCCGCTGGGGGGGAGGGCCTCCTACGAGCAGTACTTC. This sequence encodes CASSPLGGRASYEQYF.

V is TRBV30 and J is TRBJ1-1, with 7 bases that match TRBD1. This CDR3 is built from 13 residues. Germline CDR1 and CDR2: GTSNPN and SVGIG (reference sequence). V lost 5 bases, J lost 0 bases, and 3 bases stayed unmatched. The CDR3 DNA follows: TGTGCCTGGGTGGGACAGCTGAACACTGAAGCTTTCTTT. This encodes CAWVGQLNTEAFF.

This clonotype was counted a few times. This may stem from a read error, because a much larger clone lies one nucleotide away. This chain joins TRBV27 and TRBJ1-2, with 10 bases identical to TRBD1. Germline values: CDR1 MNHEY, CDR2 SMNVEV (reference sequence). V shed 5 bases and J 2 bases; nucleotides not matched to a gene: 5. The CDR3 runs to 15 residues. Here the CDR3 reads CASSMGGQGNYGYTF. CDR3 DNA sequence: TGTGCCAGCAGTATGGGGGGACAGGGGAACTATGGCTACACCTTC.

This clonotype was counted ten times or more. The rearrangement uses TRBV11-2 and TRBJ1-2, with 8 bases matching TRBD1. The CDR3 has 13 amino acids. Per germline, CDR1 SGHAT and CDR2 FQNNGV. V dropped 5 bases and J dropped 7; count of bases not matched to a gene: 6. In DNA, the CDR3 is TGTGCCAGCAGCCACCAGGGGGCGGTTGGCTACACCTTC. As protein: CASSHQGAVGYTF.

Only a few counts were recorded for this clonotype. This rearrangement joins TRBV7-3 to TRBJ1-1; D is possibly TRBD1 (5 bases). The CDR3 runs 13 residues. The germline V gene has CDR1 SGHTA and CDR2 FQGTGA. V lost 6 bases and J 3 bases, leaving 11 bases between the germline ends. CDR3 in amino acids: CASRQGVYTEAFF. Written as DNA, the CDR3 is TGTGCCAGCAGGCAAGGGGTGTACACTGAAGCTTTCTTT. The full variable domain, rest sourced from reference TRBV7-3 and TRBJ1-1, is GAGVSQTPSNKVTEKGKYVELRCDPISGHTALYWYRQSLGQGPEFLIYFQGTGAADDSGLPNDRFFAVRPEGSVSTLKIQRTERGDSAVYLCASRQGVYTEAFFGQGTRLTVV.

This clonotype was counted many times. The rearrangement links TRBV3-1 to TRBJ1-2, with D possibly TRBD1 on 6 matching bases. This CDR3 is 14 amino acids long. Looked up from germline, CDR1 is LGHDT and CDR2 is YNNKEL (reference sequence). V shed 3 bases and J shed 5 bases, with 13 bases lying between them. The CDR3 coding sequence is TGTGCCAGCAGCCACTCGGGGGACATTTATGGCTACACCTTC. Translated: CASSHSGDIYGYTF.

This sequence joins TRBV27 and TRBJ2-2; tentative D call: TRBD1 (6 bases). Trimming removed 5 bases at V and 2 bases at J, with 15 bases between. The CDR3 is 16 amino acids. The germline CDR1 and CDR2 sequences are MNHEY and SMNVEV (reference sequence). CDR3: CASSPVGTLNTGELFF. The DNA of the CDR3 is TGTGCCAGCAGTCCGGTCGGGACACTCAACACCGGGGAGCTGTTTTTT.

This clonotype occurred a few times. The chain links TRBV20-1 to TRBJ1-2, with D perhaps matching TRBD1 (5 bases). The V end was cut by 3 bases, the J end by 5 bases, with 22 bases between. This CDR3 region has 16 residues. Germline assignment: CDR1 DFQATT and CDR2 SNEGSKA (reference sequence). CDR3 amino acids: CSARETGTGAPYGYTF. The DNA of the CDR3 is TGCAGTGCTAGGGAGACCGGGACCGGGGCCCCTTATGGCTACACCTTC.

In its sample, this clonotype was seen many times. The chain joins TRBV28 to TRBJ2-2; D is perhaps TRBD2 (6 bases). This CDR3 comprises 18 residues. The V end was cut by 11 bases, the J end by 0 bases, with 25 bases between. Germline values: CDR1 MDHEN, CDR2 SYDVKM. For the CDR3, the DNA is TGTGCCGTACTCCCTTGGGACTTCAACGCTACGAACACCGGGGAGCTGTTTTTT. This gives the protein CAVLPWDFNATNTGELFF.

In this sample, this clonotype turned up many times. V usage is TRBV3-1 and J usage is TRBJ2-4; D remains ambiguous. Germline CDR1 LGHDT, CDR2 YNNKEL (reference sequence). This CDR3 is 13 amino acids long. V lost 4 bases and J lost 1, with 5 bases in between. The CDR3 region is CASSPRAKNIQYF. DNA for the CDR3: TGTGCCAGCAGCCCCAGGGCCAAAAACATTCAGTACTTC.

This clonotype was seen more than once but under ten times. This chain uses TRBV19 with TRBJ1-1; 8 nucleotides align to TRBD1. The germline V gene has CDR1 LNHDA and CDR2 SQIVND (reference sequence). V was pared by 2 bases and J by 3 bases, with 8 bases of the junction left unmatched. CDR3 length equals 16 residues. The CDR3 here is CASSIPDRVWHTEAFF. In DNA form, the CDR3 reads TGTGCCAGTAGTATACCGGACAGGGTTTGGCACACTGAAGCTTTCTTT. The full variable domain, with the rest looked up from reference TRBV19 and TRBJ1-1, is DGGITQSPKYLFRKEGQNVTLSCEQNLNHDAMYWYRQDPGQGLRLIYYSQIVNDFQKGDIAEGYSVSREKKESFPLTVTSAQKNPTAFYLCASSIPDRVWHTEAFFGQGTRLTVV.